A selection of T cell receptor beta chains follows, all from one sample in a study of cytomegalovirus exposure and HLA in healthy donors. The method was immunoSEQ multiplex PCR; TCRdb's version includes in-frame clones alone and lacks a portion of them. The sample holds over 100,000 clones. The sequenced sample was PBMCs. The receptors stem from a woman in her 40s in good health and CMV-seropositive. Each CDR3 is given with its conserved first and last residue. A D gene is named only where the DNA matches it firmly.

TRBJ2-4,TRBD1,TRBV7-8,CASSTYRDRALSKNIQYF,TGTGCCAGCAGCACCTACCGGGACAGGGCCTTATCCAAAAACATTCAGTACTTC
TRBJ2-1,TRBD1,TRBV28,CATRGAGGSNNEQFF,TGTGCCACACGGGGCGCAGGGGGCTCGAACAATGAGCAGTTCTTC
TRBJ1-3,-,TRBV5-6,CASSFGVGSGNTIYF,TGTGCCAGCAGCTTCGGGGTAGGATCGGGAAACACCATATATTTT
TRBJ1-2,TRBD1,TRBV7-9,CASGQGTGNYGYTF,TGTGCCAGCGGACAGGGGACAGGGAACTATGGCTACACCTTC
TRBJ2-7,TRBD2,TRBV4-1,CASSLGGSTYEQYF,TGCGCCAGCAGCCTTGGCGGGAGTACCTACGAGCAGTACTTC
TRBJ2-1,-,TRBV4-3,CASSQETSRYNEQFF,TGCGCCAGCAGCCAAGAAACTAGTAGATACAATGAGCAGTTCTTC
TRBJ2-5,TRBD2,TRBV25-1,CASSAPGGGRKETQYF,TGTGCCAGCAGTGCCCCCGGGGGGGGGCGCAAAGAGACCCAGTACTTC
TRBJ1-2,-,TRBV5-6,CASSFDGDYGYTF,TGTGCCAGCAGCTTCGACGGGGACTATGGCTACACCTTC
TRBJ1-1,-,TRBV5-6,CASSGGLRAKGTEAFF,TGTGCCAGCAGCGGAGGTCTTCGGGCGAAGGGCACTGAAGCTTTCTTT
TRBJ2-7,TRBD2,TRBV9,CASSVGVGGPEEQYF,TGTGCCAGCAGCGTAGGGGTGGGAGGGCCGGAAGAGCAGTACTTC
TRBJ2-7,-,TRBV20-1,CSVEGYEQYF,TGCAGTGTCGAGGGCTACGAGCAGTACTTC
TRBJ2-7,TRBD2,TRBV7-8,CASSLTASGIYEQYF,TGTGCCAGCAGCTTAACCGCTAGCGGGATCTACGAGCAGTACTTC
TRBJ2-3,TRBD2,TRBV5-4,CASSLEGLAGTDTQYF,TGTGCCAGCAGCTTGGAGGGACTAGCGGGAACAGATACGCAGTATTTT
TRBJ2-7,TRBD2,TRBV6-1,CASSTTSVAHEQYF,TGTGCCAGCAGTACAACTAGCGTAGCCCACGAGCAGTACTTC
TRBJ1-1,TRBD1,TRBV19,CASGTVKIMNTEAFF,TGTGCCAGTGGGACAGTAAAAATCATGAACACTGAAGCTTTCTTT
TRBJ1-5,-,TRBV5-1,CASSLGGEQPQHF,TGCGCCAGCAGCTTGGGGGGAGAACAGCCCCAGCATTTT
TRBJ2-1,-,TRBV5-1,CASSFGRPNNEQFF,TGCGCCAGCAGCTTTGGCAGGCCTAACAATGAGCAGTTCTTC
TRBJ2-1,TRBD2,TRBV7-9,CASSSGGNYNEQFF,TGTGCCAGCAGCTCGGGAGGGAACTACAATGAGCAGTTCTTC
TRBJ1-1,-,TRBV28,CASRRDENTEAFF,TGTGCCAGCAGGAGGGATGAGAACACTGAAGCTTTCTTT
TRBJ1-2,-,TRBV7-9,CASSLDSMGAPGYGYTF,TGTGCCAGCAGCTTAGATTCGATGGGGGCGCCGGGGTATGGCTACACCTTC
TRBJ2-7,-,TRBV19,CAIRGPGLSYEQYF,TGTGCCATCAGGGGACCTGGTCTCTCCTACGAGCAGTACTTC
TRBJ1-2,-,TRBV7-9,CASSLLTGQYVYGYTF,TGTGCCAGCAGCTTATTAACAGGACAGTACGTCTATGGCTACACCTTC
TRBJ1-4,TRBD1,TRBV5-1,CASRPGQGAVTNEKLFF,TGCGCCAGCAGGCCGGGACAGGGGGCAGTCACTAATGAAAAACTGTTTTTT
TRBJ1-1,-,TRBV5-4,CASSLNSGGTEAFF,TGTGCCAGCAGCCTCAATTCCGGCGGCACTGAAGCTTTCTTT
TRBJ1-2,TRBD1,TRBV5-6,CASSTRDRIVVYGYTF,TGTGCCAGCAGCACCCGGGACAGGATAGTTGTCTATGGCTACACCTTC
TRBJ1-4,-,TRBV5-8,CASSLRYRAWNEKLFF,TGTGCCAGCAGCTTGCGTTACCGCGCCTGGAATGAAAAACTGTTTTTT
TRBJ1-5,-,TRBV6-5,CASSGTAYQPQHF,TGTGCCAGCAGCGGGACTGCCTATCAGCCCCAGCATTTT
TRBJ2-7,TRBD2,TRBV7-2,CASSFRLAGVFYEQYF,TGTGCCAGCAGCTTCAGACTAGCGGGAGTTTTCTACGAGCAGTACTTC
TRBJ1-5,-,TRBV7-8,CASSLGRAHQPQHF,TGTGCCAGCAGCTTAGGCAGGGCCCATCAGCCCCAGCATTTT
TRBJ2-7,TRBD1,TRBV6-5,CASSPQGVPYEQYF,TGTGCCAGCAGTCCTCAGGGGGTCCCCTACGAGCAGTACTTC
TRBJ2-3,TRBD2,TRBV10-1,CASSATSGRVRTDTQYF,TGCGCCAGCAGTGCGACTAGCGGGAGGGTGCGAACAGATACGCAGTATTTT
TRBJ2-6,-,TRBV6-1,CASSEDSSGANVLTF,TGTGCCAGCAGTGAAGACTCCTCTGGGGCCAACGTCCTGACTTTC
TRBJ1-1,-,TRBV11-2,CASSFGSRVSTEAFF,TGTGCCAGCAGCTTTGGATCTCGGGTTTCGACTGAAGCTTTCTTT
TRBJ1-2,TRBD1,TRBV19,CASRTGQVPDYGYTF,TGTGCCAGTAGGACCGGACAGGTGCCTGACTATGGCTACACCTTC
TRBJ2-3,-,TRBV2,CASTLYGDSDTQYF,TGTGCCAGCACCTTATACGGGGACTCAGATACGCAGTATTTT
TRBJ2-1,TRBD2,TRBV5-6,CASSLALAGPSSSYNEQFF,TGTGCCAGCAGCTTGGCACTAGCGGGCCCCTCCAGCTCCTACAATGAGCAGTTCTTC
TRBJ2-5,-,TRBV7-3,CASSLRGGTAGLETQYF,TGTGCCAGCAGCTTACGAGGGGGGACAGCCGGGCTGGAGACCCAGTACTTC
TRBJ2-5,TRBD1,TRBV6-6,CASSYSGQGSQETQYF,TGTGCCAGCAGTTACTCAGGACAGGGATCCCAAGAGACCCAGTACTTC
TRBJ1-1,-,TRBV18,CASSTFWTANTEAFF,TGTGCCAGCTCAACCTTCTGGACAGCGAACACTGAAGCTTTCTTT
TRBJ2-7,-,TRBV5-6,CASSFTGTYEQYF,TGTGCCAGCAGCTTCACCGGGACCTACGAGCAGTACTTC
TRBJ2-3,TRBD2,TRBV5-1,CASSGREGGGTDTQYF,TGCGCCAGCAGCGGGCGCGAGGGAGGGGGCACAGATACGCAGTATTTT
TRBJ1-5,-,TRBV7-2,CASSLGREPGQPQHF,TGTGCCAGCAGCTTAGGTCGGGAGCCAGGTCAGCCCCAGCATTTT
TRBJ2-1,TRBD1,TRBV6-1,CASINDRGLYHGQFF,TGTGCCAGCATAAACGACAGGGGGCTTTACCATGGGCAGTTCTTC
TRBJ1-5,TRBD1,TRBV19,CASSSRDSRSNQPQHF,TGTGCCAGTAGTAGCCGGGACAGCCGAAGCAATCAGCCCCAGCATTTT
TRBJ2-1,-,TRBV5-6,CASSPRDIEQFF,TGTGCCAGCAGCCCCCGAGATATTGAGCAGTTCTTC
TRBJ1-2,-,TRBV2,CASRGASYGYTF,TGTGCCAGCAGGGGGGCCTCCTATGGCTACACCTTC
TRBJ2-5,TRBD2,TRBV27,CASSIAGVQEEGSLIRETQYF,TGTGCCAGCAGCATAGCGGGGGTACAGGAGGAAGGTAGTCTCATTCGGGAGACCCAGTACTTC
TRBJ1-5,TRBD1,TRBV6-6,CASRSDRGGNQPQHF,TGTGCCAGCAGGTCCGACAGGGGAGGCAATCAGCCCCAGCATTTT
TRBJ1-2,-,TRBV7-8,CASSLSPSANYGYTF,TGTGCCAGCAGCTTATCACCCAGTGCTAACTATGGCTACACCTTC
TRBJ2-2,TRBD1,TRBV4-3,CASSQEARGSGELFF,TGCGCCAGCAGCCAAGAGGCCAGGGGGTCGGGGGAGCTGTTTTTT
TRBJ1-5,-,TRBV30,CAWSVQGLQPQHF,TGTGCCTGGAGTGTCCAGGGTTTACAGCCCCAGCATTTT
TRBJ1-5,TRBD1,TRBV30,CAWSVQGQGPQHF,TGTGCCTGGAGTGTACAGGGGCAAGGCCCCCAGCATTTT
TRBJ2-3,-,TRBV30,CAWSPRDGLTATQYF,TGTGCCTGGAGTCCCCGGGACGGACTAACTGCTACGCAGTATTTT
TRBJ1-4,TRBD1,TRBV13,CASSSGQIGEKLFF,TGTGCCAGCAGCTCGGGACAGATCGGTGAAAAACTGTTTTTT
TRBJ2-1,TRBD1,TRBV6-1,CASSEDRGHYNEQFF,TGTGCCAGCAGTGAGGACAGGGGGCACTACAATGAGCAGTTCTTC